The sequence of this T cell receptor beta chain was determined in a study of cytomegalovirus exposure and HLA in healthy donors. Study-level findings and limits: Cytomegalovirus-associated status was assigned to about 170 TCR beta chains. A later analysis reportedly identified an Asian-associated ancestry cluster as carrying fewer N-insertions than the roughly 670-donor mean. It was only CMV serostatus that was available as immune exposure information. Earlier analysis yielded a pattern in which most TCR beta V segments were productive about 90% or about 30% of the time.

As concerns this clone: Its antigen is unknown.

Researchers ran the PCR with 60 Vbeta and 13 Jbeta primers. Sequenced by immunoSEQ multiplex PCR; TCRdb stores in-frame clones only, minus some. Of some 130,000 clones listed, roughly four fifths were seen once; the top ten hold approximately 1.1%. CDR3 length: 14 residues. Germline values: CDR1 GTSNPN, CDR2 SVGIG (reference sequence). V was pared by 1 base and J by 4 bases, with 13 bases between. Sequenced sample: PBMCs. The sequence was collected from a boy aged 5 to 17 in good health and CMV-seronegative. The chain employs TRBV30 and TRBJ1-1, with D possibly being TRBD1 (5 bases). This chain's CDR3 is CAWSGSKRGTEAFF. The CDR3, as DNA: TGTGCCTGGAGTGGAAGTAAAAGGGGCACTGAAGCTTTCTTT. The full variable domain, completed using reference TRBV30 and TRBJ1-1, is SQTIHQWPATLVQPVGSPLSLECTVEGTSNPNLYWYRQAAGRGLQLLFYSVGIGQISSEVPQNLSASRPQDRQFILSSKKLLLSDSGFYLCAWSGSKRGTEAFFGQGTRLTVV.